One and the same sample provided the 9 T cell receptor beta chains below, sequenced in a study of blood T cell repertoires in COVID-19. Profiling relied on immunoSEQ multiplex PCR, and the TCRdb table lists in-frame clones only, not all of them. The table has approximately 400,000 clones, approximately 88% seen once; the top ten hold around an eighth. The sample taken for sequencing was peripheral blood. The receptors originated from a woman aged 50 to 60 with COVID-19, enrolled during active disease.

This clone has a single count. The chain uses TRBV6-5 and TRBJ1-5, with TRBD1 matching over 8 bases. Per the germline V gene, CDR1 is MNHEY and CDR2 is SVGAGI. This CDR3 has 15 amino acids. With V trimmed by 2 bases and J by 6 bases, 6 bases remained unmatched. The chain's CDR3 is CASSYPGQGAQPQHF. The CDR3 nucleotides read TGTGCCAGCAGTTACCCGGGCCAGGGGGCTCAGCCCCAGCATTTT.

The chain combines TRBV3-1 (or the pseudogene TRBV3-2) with TRBJ1-5, with 8 bases identical to TRBD1. The CDR3 extends over 15 amino acids. The V gene's germline CDR1 is LGHDT and CDR2 YNNKEL (reference sequence). With 4 bases clipped from V and 1 base from J, the junction kept 3 bases outside the gene matches. The CDR3 reads CASSRGQGSNQPQHF. The CDR3 bases are TGTGCCAGCAGCCGAGGACAGGGAAGCAATCAGCCCCAGCATTTT.

This clone has just a few counts. The chain joins TRBV7-8 to TRBJ2-3, with TRBD2 identical over 13 bases. CDR1 SGHVS and CDR2 FQNEAQ come from the germline V gene. The CDR3 contains 18 residues. V lost 5 bases to trimming and J lost 4 bases; unmatched junction nucleotides: 12. DNA of the CDR3: TGTGCCAGCAGCCCCTCCGGACTAGCGGGGGAAGCTGCAGATACGCAGTATTTT. Residues: CASSPSGLAGEAADTQYF.

This sequence joins TRBV11-2 and TRBJ1-2; D remains unclear. CDR1 and CDR2 from the germline V gene are SGHAT and FQNNGV. Between the trimmed V and J ends, which lost 3 bases and 1 base, there was a span of 3 bases. This CDR3 is 12 amino acids long. This CDR3 is CASSFRNYGYTF. The CDR3 bases are TGTGCCAGCAGCTTTCGTAACTATGGCTACACCTTC.

The count of this clone is one. The V and J genes are TRBV28 and TRBJ1-1; D perhaps matches TRBD1 (5 bases). Looked up from germline, CDR1 is MDHEN and CDR2 is SYDVKM. The CDR3 is 14 residues long. V lost 2 bases and J 1 base, leaving 8 bases between the germline ends. CDR3 sequence (DNA): TGTGCCAGCAGTTTACCGGGGGGGAACACTGAAGCTTTCTTT. It codes for CASSLPGGNTEAFF.

This clone was counted a single time. This sequence joins TRBV15 and TRBJ2-7, with a tentative D call TRBD1 (6 bases). Germline CDR1 LNHNV, CDR2 YYDKDF (reference sequence). Between the trimmed V and J ends, which lost 6 bases and 4 bases, there was a span of 13 bases. CDR3 length: 13 amino acids. The CDR3 loop reads CATRGTLIYEQYF. CDR3 bases: TGTGCCACCAGGGGGACACTCATTTACGAGCAGTACTTC.

About this clone: Additional DNA sequences in this sample encode the identical CDR3. The chain links TRBV5-1 to TRBJ2-2, with 9 positions matching TRBD2. Per germline, CDR1 SGHRS and CDR2 YFSETQ. The junction had 1 base not matched to a gene; V was cut back by 1 base and J by 3 bases. CDR3 length: 15 residues. The CDR3 DNA sequence: TGCGCCAGCAGCTTGTTAGCGGGGGACACCGGGGAGCTGTTTTTT. Its protein product is CASSLLAGDTGELFF.

The chain joins TRBV7-2 to TRBJ1-4; D may be TRBD1 (6 bases). Germline lookup yields CDR1 SGHTA and CDR2 FQGNSA. V lost 5 bases and J lost 8, with 12 bases in between. The CDR3 sequence is 13 residues long. The CDR3 is CASSPGTIEKLFF. The DNA of the CDR3 is TGTGCCAGCAGCCCCGGGACAATCGAAAAACTGTTTTTT.

The V gene is TRBV5-1, the J gene TRBJ2-3; a weak D match, TRBD2 (6 bases). Germline CDR1 reads SGHRS; CDR2 reads YFSETQ. This CDR3 comprises 16 residues. V was trimmed by 0 bases and J by 2 bases, leaving 13 bases between them. The CDR3 loop reads CASSLAGTGDTDTQYF. The CDR3 DNA reads TGCGCCAGCAGCTTGGCCGGTACGGGGGACACAGATACGCAGTATTTT. Full variable domain (rest looked up from reference TRBV5-1 and TRBJ2-3): KAGVTQTPRYLIKTRGQQVTLSCSPISGHRSVSWYQQTPGQGLQFLFEYFSETQRNKGNFPGRFSGRQFSNSRSEMNVSTLELGDSALYLCASSLAGTGDTDTQYFGPGTRLTVL.